Included here is one TCR beta chain sequence, with context. The entry originates in a study of shared clonotypes between healthy human individuals. Study overall: Each donor's CD8 memory used one plate, CD8 naive two, each CD4 subset three.

V was pared by 1 base and J by 4 bases, with 4 bases of the junction left unmatched. This CDR3 contains 15 residues. Germline CDR1 reads GTSNPN; CDR2 reads SVGIG (reference sequence). Sorted subsets were amplified in replicate PCRs using 200 ng DNA, tens of thousands of T cell genomes. Original processing notes: Quality scores were absent from the junction-only immunoSEQ sequences, so filtering differed. TCRdb's copy holds only in-frame clones and misses some; the assay was immunoSEQ multiplex PCR. V and J calls and clone size come straight from that table; D and trimming were deduced from the DNA. The table lists 2 million to 3 million clones, over 85% of them singletons.

The rearrangement uses TRBV30 and TRBJ2-7; 13 bases are a match to TRBD2. The TCR was taken from a man younger than 35 in good health. Some clones in this sample may be carry-over from other donors' samples. Material: naive CD4+ T cells from PBMCs. Noted subset: CD45RA+ positively selected. This chain's CDR3 is CAWSAGLAGVYEQYF. CDR3 nucleotides: TGTGCCTGGAGTGCCGGACTAGCGGGAGTATACGAGCAGTACTTC.